Shown below are 9 T cell receptor beta chains from a single sample sequenced in a study of beta chain features in type 1 diabetes (dated by TCRdb to 2017 to 2018). The library was made by the immunoSEQ multiplex PCR assay. The entire isolated RNA was reverse transcribed using the High Capacity cDNA Reverse Transcription Kit, and thus expressed TCRB transcripts were sequenced. TCRdb obtained this table from immuneACCESS and retained in-frame rearrangements with V and J assigned. These tables miss some clones; where compared with another copy, unresolved V genes account for less than half of the shortfall, and the remainder is unexplained. This sample has under 400,000 clones in its table, and about 14% of those were observed once. Clones ranked in the top ten supply approximately 6.7% of the sample. Sequencing was carried out using central memory CD4+ T cells from blood. All receptors derive from a man aged 25 to 45 in good health.

This clone was seen repeatedly, ten times or more. The J gene is TRBJ1-4, the V gene TRBV14, with D tentatively TRBD1 (6 bases). Per the germline V gene, CDR1 is SGHDN and CDR2 is FVKESK. The V end lost 4 bases, the J end lost 6 bases, and 12 bases lay between the germline ends. The CDR3 consists of 14 residues. The CDR3 coding sequence is TGTGCCAGCAGCCTACAGGGTTGGGATGAAAAACTGTTTTTT. Protein product: CASSLQGWDEKLFF.

In its sample, this clone was seen a few times. V usage is TRBV4-3 and J usage is TRBJ2-2; D unclear. The V gene lost 5 bases and the J gene lost 6 bases, with 13 bases spanning the gap. The CDR3 is 14 amino acids. Germline lookup yields CDR1 LGHNA and CDR2 YSLEER. The CDR3 region is CASSRQAVSGELFF. The CDR3 nucleotides read TGCGCCAGCAGCAGGCAGGCCGTCTCCGGGGAGCTGTTTTTT.

Only a few counts were recorded for this clone. The V call is TRBV7-2, the J call TRBJ1-1; D remains ambiguous. The CDR3 sequence is 15 residues long. Trimming cost V 5 bases and J 0 bases, with 13 bases left between them. Germline V gene lookup returns CDR1 SGHTA and CDR2 FQGNSA. CDR3 loop: CASSPVVTVNTEAFF. In nucleotides, the CDR3 is TGTGCCAGCAGCCCAGTCGTAACGGTGAACACTGAAGCTTTCTTT.

V is TRBV7-2 and J is TRBJ2-3; the match to TRBD2 covers 13 bases. The J segment lost 4 bases and the V segment lost 4 bases, leaving 5 bases of the junction unmatched. Germline CDR1 SGHTA, CDR2 FQGNSA. The CDR3 has 16 amino acids. The CDR3: CASSSGLAGSADTQYF. The CDR3 bases are TGTGCCAGCAGCTCGGGACTAGCGGGATCTGCAGATACGCAGTATTTT. Full variable domain (outside the CDR3, taken from reference TRBV7-2 and TRBJ2-3): GAGVSQSPSNKVTEKGKDVELRCDPISGHTALYWYRQSLGQGLEFLIYFQGNSAPDKSGLPSDRFSAERTGGSVSTLTIQRTQQEDSAVYLCASSSGLAGSADTQYFGPGTRLTVL.

The sample holds many counts of this clone. The chain combines TRBV2 with TRBJ1-2; the D gene is possibly TRBD1 (6 bases). There are 14 residues in the CDR3. V gave up 6 bases and J gave up 0 bases, with 11 bases separating them. CDR1 SNHLY and CDR2 FYNNEI come from the germline V gene. The CDR3 sequence is CASRRTETNYGYTF. In DNA, the CDR3 is TGTGCCAGCAGGAGGACAGAGACTAACTATGGCTACACCTTC. Complete variable domain (other parts from reference TRBV2 and TRBJ1-2): EPEVTQTPSHQVTQMGQEVILRCVPISNHLYFYWYRQILGQKVEFLVSFYNNEISEKSEIFDDQFSVERPDGSNFTLKIRSTKLEDSAMYFCASRRTETNYGYTFGSGTRLTVV.

This clone was seen a few times. The chain carries TRBV29-1 and TRBJ2-3; TRBD1 agrees at 7 bases. The CDR3 sequence is 14 residues long. The germline V gene has CDR1 SQVTM and CDR2 ANQGSEA. V lost 6 bases and J lost 3; bases outside the gene matches: 9. The CDR3 DNA reads TGCAGCGTCTGCCCCAGGGGGAGTACAGATACGCAGTATTTT. As protein: CSVCPRGSTDTQYF.

This chain connects TRBV5-4 to TRBJ1-1; D is unclear. CDR3 length equals 13 residues. Per germline, CDR1 SGHNT and CDR2 YYREEE (reference sequence). The V gene lost 4 bases and the J gene lost 8 bases, with 15 bases spanning the gap. The DNA of the CDR3 is TGTGCCAGCAGCCGAGACCGTAGCGAAGAAGCTTTCTTT. Its protein product is CASSRDRSEEAFF.

This chain connects TRBV5-6 to TRBJ2-5; D possibly corresponds to TRBD1 (5 bases). Trimming pared 4 bases from V and 1 base from J, leaving 14 bases between. In germline, CDR1 is SGHDT, CDR2 YYEEEE. This CDR3 is 15 amino acids long. The CDR3 coding sequence is TGTGCCAGCAGCGCACGGGCCAGGGTCCAAGAGACCCAGTACTTC. Its protein is CASSARARVQETQYF.

This clone was found a few times. A read error may account for a junction end that differs from germline. This sequence joins TRBV7-2 and TRBJ2-1; TRBD2 matches at 11 bases. Germline CDR1 reads SGHTA; CDR2 reads FQGNSA. There are 15 residues in the CDR3. The CDR3 is CASSQTSGSVGGQFF. The DNA of the CDR3 is TGCGCCAGCAGCCAAACTAGCGGGAGTGTCGGTGGGCAGTTCTTC.